The rows below give T cell receptor beta chains drawn from one sample of a study of cytomegalovirus exposure and HLA in healthy donors. Data came from immunoSEQ multiplex PCR; TCRdb stores just in-frame clones and leaves some out. Altogether some 350,000 clones are present, 75% to 90% being singletons, with the ten largest covering about 1%. The specimen sequenced was PBMCs. These receptors were obtained from a woman aged 30 to 39 in good health and CMV-seropositive. Both conserved end residues are part of each CDR3. A D gene is named only where the DNA matches it firmly. Size is stated for part of the rows, as once, few or many counts, or as a class when the clone is expanded.

TRBJ2-7 NA 15 TRBV5-1 TRBD2 TGCGCCAGCAGCTTGGGACTAGCGGCCGTGTACGAGCAGTACTTC CASSLGLAAVYEQYF
TRBJ1-1 NA 16 TRBV11-2 NA TGTGCCAGCAGCTTAGGGCGGAGACTACAGAACACTGAAGCTTTCTTT CASSLGRRLQNTEAFF
TRBJ2-3 NA 16 TRBV5-1 TRBD2 TGCGCCAGCAGCCCCCGGGTAGCGGGAGAGGTCGATACGCAGTATTTT CASSPRVAGEVDTQYF
TRBJ2-7 NA 15 TRBV14 NA TGTGCCAGCAGCCCGGGACTTCTAAGCTCCTACGAGCAGTACTTC CASSPGLLSSYEQYF
TRBJ1-1 NA 15 TRBV28 NA TGTGCCAGCTCTCGAGGCGGACCGCCGGACGCTGAAGCTTTCTTT CASSRGGPPDAEAFF
TRBJ2-1 NA 14 TRBV18 NA TGTGCCAGCTCACTAGGGTTTCCCTACAATGAGCAGTTCTTC CASSLGFPYNEQFF
TRBJ1-5 few 15 TRBV15 TRBD1 TGTGCCACCAGCAGTCAGACAGGGCCCAATCAGCCCCAGCATTTT CATSSQTGPNQPQHF
TRBJ2-3 NA 15 TRBV6-5 NA TGTGCCAGCAGTTACTATTGGGCAAACACAGATACGCAGTATTTT CASSYYWANTDTQYF
TRBJ1-6 few 18 TRBV5-4 TRBD1 TGTGCCAGCACCTCGTACGGACAGGGGGCGATGGTCAATTCACCCCTCCACTTT CASTSYGQGAMVNSPLHF
TRBJ2-1 NA 15 TRBV9 NA TGTGCCAGCAGCGTAGGAGGAAGTGGGGGCAATGAGCAGTTCTTC CASSVGGSGGNEQFF
TRBJ2-2 NA 16 TRBV7-2 TRBD1 TGTGCCAGCAAACTCCCCGGCGAGGGGGCGACCGGGGAGCTGTTTTTT CASKLPGEGATGELFF
TRBJ1-1 NA 14 TRBV7-2 NA TGTGCCAGCATGATACAGCGGGCGAACACTGAAGCTTTCTTT CASMIQRANTEAFF
TRBJ2-4 NA 15 TRBV4-1 NA TGCGCCAGCAGCCCAGTGGGTCTAGCCAAAAACATTCAGTACTTC CASSPVGLAKNIQYF
TRBJ2-5 few 17 TRBV12-5 NA TGTGCTAGTGGTTTGAGCGCCACGACAGGGAGGAAAGAGACCCAGTACTTC CASGLSATTGRKETQYF
TRBJ2-1 NA 14 TRBV30 TRBD1 TGTGCCTGGGCGACAGGGTCCTCCTACAATGAGCAGTTCTTC CAWATGSSYNEQFF
TRBJ2-7 few 13 TRBV7-8 NA TGTGCCAGCAGCTTAGGCCTGGACTACGAGCAGTACTTC CASSLGLDYEQYF
TRBJ1-2 NA 13 TRBV6-4 NA TGTGCCAGCAGTGCTTTGGGAACCTATGGCTACACCTTC CASSALGTYGYTF
TRBJ2-7 NA 14 TRBV9 NA TGTGCCAGCAGCGTAAACAGGGCCTCCTACGAGCAGTACTTC CASSVNRASYEQYF
TRBJ1-5 NA 15 TRBV29-1 NA TGCAGCGTTTCCGGGGGCCCATATAGCAATCAGCCCCAGCATTTT CSVSGGPYSNQPQHF
TRBJ1-4 NA 16 TRBV28 TRBD1 TGTGCCAGCAGCCCCGGACAGGGGCCCAATAATGAAAAACTGTTTTTT CASSPGQGPNNEKLFF
TRBJ1-5 few 13 TRBV30 NA TGTGCCTGGAGTGTCTCCGGGAATCAGCCCCAGCATTTT CAWSVSGNQPQHF
TRBJ2-3 NA 14 TRBV7-9 NA TGTGCCAGCAGCTTCGGGGACAGCACAGATACGCAGTATTTT CASSFGDSTDTQYF
TRBJ2-5 NA 12 TRBV11-2 NA TGTGCCAGCAGCTCCGAGTTTGGGACCCAGTACTTC CASSSEFGTQYF
TRBJ1-5 NA 15 TRBV27 NA TGTGCCAGCAGCGACGGGGGGTATAGCAATCAGCCCCAGCATTTT CASSDGGYSNQPQHF
TRBJ1-4 few 14 TRBV30 NA TGTGCCTGGAGTGGAGACAGCCAGGCAGAAAAACTGTTTTTT CAWSGDSQAEKLFF
TRBJ1-1 once 13 TRBV4-3 NA TGCGCCAGCAGCCAAAGACAGTACTTAGAAGCTTTCTTT CASSQRQYLEAFF
TRBJ2-1 NA 15 TRBV4-3 TRBD1 TGCGCCAGCAGCCTCCGGGACAGGGCCTACAATGAGCAGTTCTTC CASSLRDRAYNEQFF
TRBJ1-5 NA 13 TRBV27 NA TGTGCCAGCAGTTTCAGGGGTGAGCAGCCCCAGCATTTT CASSFRGEQPQHF
TRBJ2-3 few 14 TRBV4-3 NA TGCGCCAGCAGCCCCCGGGCAGGGGGGGATACGCAGTATTTT CASSPRAGGDTQYF
TRBJ2-2 NA 15 TRBV7-2 NA TGTGCCAGCAGCCCGGGGACACAGAACACCGGGGAGCTGTTTTTT CASSPGTQNTGELFF
TRBJ1-5 few 14 TRBV30 TRBD1 TGTGCCTGGAGCGACGGACAGGGGTTACAGCCCCAGCATTTT CAWSDGQGLQPQHF
TRBJ1-2 NA 14 TRBV13 NA TGTGCCAGCAGCCCCGGACAAGAGGCCTATGGCTACACCTTC CASSPGQEAYGYTF
TRBJ2-3 NA 12 TRBV7-9 NA TGTGCCAGCAGGTCAAGCCCCGATACGCAGTATTTT CASRSSPDTQYF
TRBJ2-1 NA 13 TRBV29-1 NA TGCAGCGTTGAAAGGACCAAAGGGAATGAGCAGTTCTTC CSVERTKGNEQFF
TRBJ2-3 NA 14 TRBV10-1 NA TGCGCCAGCAGTGACTACCCCTCCACAGATACGCAGTATTTT CASSDYPSTDTQYF
TRBJ2-2 NA 13 TRBV30 NA TGTGCCTGGAACCCAGGGATGGGCGGGGAGCTGTTTTTT CAWNPGMGGELFF
TRBJ2-1 NA 14 TRBV9 NA TGTGCCAGCAGCGTAGTGGCGAGATACAATGAGCAGTTCTTC CASSVVARYNEQFF
TRBJ2-7 NA 14 TRBV9 NA TGTGCCAGCAGCGTGGGGACACTCTCCTACGAGCAGTACTTC CASSVGTLSYEQYF
TRBJ2-5 NA 17 TRBV4-3 TRBD2 TGCGCCAGCAGCCAAGGGAATCTAGCGGGGGGTGGGGAGACCCAGTACTTC CASSQGNLAGGGETQYF
TRBJ1-1 NA 15 TRBV28 NA TGTGCCAGCAGCTTGTCGGGGGGCTTGAGCACTGAAGCTTTCTTT CASSLSGGLSTEAFF
TRBJ2-7 NA 15 TRBV11-2 NA TGTGCCAGCAGCTTAGTCGGCGGGAAGGGCTACGAGCAGTACTTC CASSLVGGKGYEQYF
TRBJ2-7 NA 15 TRBV13 TRBD1 TGTGCCAGCAGCAGGGGAACAGGGGGCGCCTACGAGCAGTACTTC CASSRGTGGAYEQYF
TRBJ1-4 NA 15 TRBV28 NA TGTGCCAGCAAGAGAGGGGGTATAACTAATGAAAAACTGTTTTTT CASKRGGITNEKLFF
TRBJ2-2 NA 21 TRBV27 TRBD1 TGTGCCAGCAGTCCCATTCCACTCCGGGACAGGGCTCCAAGGCACACCGGGGAGCTGTTTTTT CASSPIPLRDRAPRHTGELFF
TRBJ1-4 NA 13 TRBV7-2 NA TGTGCCAGCAGGGGACGGGAACATGAAAAACTGTTTTTT CASRGREHEKLFF
TRBJ2-7 NA 13 TRBV7-2 TRBD1 TGTGCCAGCAGCTGGGACAGGGGATACGAGCAGTACTTC CASSWDRGYEQYF
TRBJ1-1 NA 13 TRBV7-7 NA TGTGCCAGCAGCTTAGAAGTGAACACTGAAGCTTTCTTT CASSLEVNTEAFF
TRBJ2-7 NA 13 TRBV4-3 NA TGCGCCAGCAGCCATGGACGGGCCTACGAGCAGTACTTC CASSHGRAYEQYF
TRBJ2-2 NA 16 TRBV7-9 TRBD2 TGTGCCAGCAGCCTCCGGACTAGCGGGAGGTCCGGGGAGCTGTTTTTT CASSLRTSGRSGELFF
TRBJ1-2 NA 15 TRBV5-6 TRBD1 TGTGCCAGCAGGCCCCAGGGACAGGGAAAGGGTGGCTACACCTTC CASRPQGQGKGGYTF
TRBJ2-7 NA 15 TRBV19 TRBD1 TGTGCCAGTAGTAGAGCCGGGACAGGGGGCCACGAGCAGTACTTC CASSRAGTGGHEQYF